Listed below are T cell receptor beta chains from one sample, sequenced in a study of T cells after yellow fever vaccination. TCRdb reprocessed the 5' RACE reads with MiXCR, giving one entry per CDR3 protein. Of 500,000 to 550,000 distinct CDR3 sequences detected, less than 25% appear once; the ten largest clones hold about a sixth. This specimen was PBMCs, taken more than 20 days after the first yellow fever vaccination. The origin of the receptors is a young man who received the YFV17D yellow fever vaccine. The CDR3 runs from the conserved cysteine through the conserved F or W. The D gene is left open where the match is weak. Size tells how often a clone was seen (once, few, many) or the class of an expanded clone, and some rows leave it out.

>TRBD2|TRBJ2-5|few|TRBV30
CAWSASPGLAQETQYF
TGTGCCTGGAGTGCTTCCCCGGGACTAGCGCAAGAGACCCAGTACTTC
>NA|TRBJ2-3|few|TRBV27
CASTCITDTQYF
TGTGCCAGCACTTGTATAACGGATACGCAGTATTTT
>NA|TRBJ1-4|few|TRBV3-1
CASSQNSRGEKLFF
TGTGCCAGCAGCCAAAACAGTCGGGGTGAAAAACTGTTTTTT
>NA|TRBJ2-2|few|TRBV20-1
CSARAGSGELFF
TGCAGTGCTAGAGCAGGGTCCGGGGAGCTGTTTTTT
>NA|TRBJ2-7|few|TRBV12-3/TRBV12-4
CASSLRGWGRSYEQYF
TGTGCCAGCAGTTTACGGGGTTGGGGCCGCTCCTACGAGCAGTACTTC
>NA|TRBJ2-3|few|TRBV20-1
CSANAGQQYF
TGCAGTGCAAACGCGGGACAGCAGTATTTT
>NA|TRBJ2-2|NA|TRBV12-5
CASGLVREGTNTGELFF
TGTGCTAGTGGTTTGGTACGAGAGGGGACCAACACCGGGGAGCTGTTTTTT
>NA|TRBJ2-1|NA|TRBV28
CASSLWGGGPNYNEQFF
TGTGCCAGCAGTTTATGGGGAGGGGGCCCGAACTACAATGAGCAGTTCTTC
>TRBD2|TRBJ2-1|NA|TRBV5-6
CASSLTSGLYNEQFF
TGTGCCAGCAGCTTGACTAGCGGTCTCTACAATGAGCAGTTCTTC
>NA|TRBJ2-7|few|TRBV10-3
CAISEGDYEQYF
TGTGCCATCAGTGAGGGGGACTACGAGCAGTACTTC
>TRBD2|TRBJ2-7|few|TRBV5-1
CASSSRPTAGAPYEQYF
TGCGCCAGCAGCTCCCGTCCAACAGCGGGGGCCCCCTACGAGCAGTACTTC
>NA|TRBJ2-1|NA|TRBV10-3
CAISESGPYNEQFF
TGTGCCATCAGTGAGTCTGGCCCCTACAATGAGCAGTTCTTC
>TRBD1|TRBJ2-2|once|TRBV4-3
CASSQDHLTGAYTGELFF
TGCGCCAGCAGCCAAGACCACCTCACAGGGGCGTACACCGGGGAGCTGTTTTTT
>TRBD1|TRBJ1-5|few|TRBV5-1
CASSFTGGVQPQHF
TGCGCCAGCAGCTTCACAGGGGGTGTTCAGCCCCAGCATTTT
>NA|TRBJ2-5|NA|TRBV2
CAGRADEETQYF
TGTGCCGGCCGGGCGGACGAAGAGACCCAGTACTTC
>TRBD1|TRBJ1-3|NA|TRBV27
CASRPRGGTGNTIYF
TGTGCCAGCAGACCCAGGGGGGGCACAGGAAACACCATATATTTT
>NA|TRBJ2-7|NA|TRBV5-1
CASSFGLHYEQYF
TGCGCCAGCAGCTTTGGACTTCACTACGAGCAGTACTTC
>TRBD1|TRBJ2-2|NA|TRBV12-3/TRBV12-4
CASSVRTGVSTGELFF
TGTGCCAGCAGTGTCCGGACAGGCGTCTCCACCGGGGAGCTGTTTTTT
>TRBD1|TRBJ2-2|few|TRBV12-3/TRBV12-4
CASRRFTGGPKETGELFF
TGTGCCAGCAGACGGTTTACAGGGGGCCCAAAAGAAACCGGGGAGCTGTTTTTT
>NA|TRBJ2-3|NA|TRBV2
CASKARTAVADTQYF
TGTGCCAGCAAGGCAAGGACAGCGGTTGCAGATACGCAGTATTTT
>NA|TRBJ1-5|NA|TRBV10-3
CAISQVTGQPQHF
TGTGCCATCAGCCAGGTAACGGGTCAGCCCCAGCATTTT
>NA|TRBJ1-1|few|TRBV4-2
CASSQDGASDAVAEAFF
TGTGCCAGCAGCCAAGACGGGGCCAGCGACGCCGTGGCTGAAGCTTTCTTT
>NA|TRBJ1-1|NA|TRBV4-3
CASSQDGDTEAFF
TGCGCCAGCAGCCAAGATGGAGACACTGAAGCTTTCTTT
>TRBD1|TRBJ1-4|NA|TRBV28
CASSPRTGFNEKLFF
TGTGCCAGCAGTCCGAGGACAGGGTTTAATGAAAAACTGTTTTTT
>TRBD1|TRBJ1-6|few|TRBV11-2
CASSPGKGQISYSYNSPLHF
TGTGCCAGCAGCCCTGGAAAGGGACAGATATCCTACTCCTATAATTCACCCCTCCACTTT
>TRBD1|TRBJ2-5|NA|TRBV9
CASSYRGLQETQYF
TGTGCCAGCAGCTACAGGGGGCTTCAAGAGACCCAGTACTTC
>NA|TRBJ1-6|NA|TRBV4-1
CASSLSVTNSPLHF
TGCGCCAGCAGCCTATCAGTAACTAATTCACCCCTCCACTTT
>NA|TRBJ1-2|many|TRBV20-1
CSARFRLSSGYTF
TGCAGTGCTAGGTTCAGGCTATCTTCAGGCTACACCTTC
>NA|TRBJ1-6|NA|TRBV5-5
CASSPGLPSPLHF
TGTGCCAGCAGCCCTGGACTCCCCTCACCCCTCCACTTT
>NA|TRBJ2-1|NA|TRBV9
CASSVVGAYNEQFF
TGTGCCAGCAGCGTAGTGGGAGCGTACAATGAGCAGTTCTTC
>TRBD2|TRBJ2-5|NA|TRBV6-5
CASSYPSGGTLGETQYF
TGTGCCAGCAGTTACCCGAGCGGGGGGACCCTCGGGGAGACCCAGTACTTC
>NA|TRBJ2-1|few|TRBV25-1
CASTQSPTDDTYNEQFF
TGTGCCAGCACCCAATCCCCCACAGACGACACCTACAATGAGCAGTTCTTC
>NA|TRBJ2-2|few|TRBV4-1
CASSQDNSWATGELFF
TGCGCCAGCAGCCAAGATAATTCGTGGGCAACCGGGGAGCTGTTTTTT
>NA|TRBJ1-3|NA|TRBV3-1
CASSQDLTSGNTIYF
TGTGCCAGCAGCCAAGATCTCACTTCAGGAAACACCATATATTTT
>NA|TRBJ2-2|few|TRBV6-1
CASSSTRSVFSNTGELFF
TGTGCCAGTTCGTCTACCAGGTCCGTCTTTAGTAACACCGGGGAGCTGTTTTTT
>TRBD2|TRBJ2-5|few|TRBV20-1
CSARGTSLQETQYF
TGCAGTGCTAGAGGGACTAGCTTACAAGAGACCCAGTACTTC
>NA|TRBJ2-3|NA|TRBV12-3/TRBV12-4
CASSLKGGRTDTQYF
TGTGCCAGCAGTTTGAAGGGGGGCCGCACAGATACGCAGTATTTT